This TCR beta chain is drawn from a study of STAT5B mutations in CD4+ large granular lymphocyte leukemia (dated 2022 in TCRdb). Study-level background: Among healthy controls, the CDR3 'QG' motif was associated with a particular HLA allele. The study compared the TCRbeta repertoires of patients with CD4+ T-cell large granular lymphocyte leukemia against those of healthy blood donors. Flow cytometry on FACSCanto II or FACSVerse confirmed that purified fractions exceeded 95% purity among lymphocytes.

As concerns this clone: Its antigen remains undetermined. One base away there is no much larger clone; base qualities are not given.

The healthy controls were 37 blood donors, and the buffy coats of these donors were supplied by the Finnish Red Cross blood service. All TCR-sequenced material derived from peripheral blood: patient blood samples and healthy donor buffy coats. Peripheral blood mononuclear cells were isolated by Ficoll-Hypaque gradient centrifugation. CD4+ cells were purified magnetically from the buffy coats of healthy controls. The Gentra Puregene Cell and Tissue kit was used to extract genomic DNA, and a Qubit 2.0 fluorometer was used to measure the amount of genomic DNA. CDR1 LNHNV and CDR2 YYDKDF are derived from the germline V gene (reference sequence). Including the terminal cysteine and phenylalanine, the CDR3 comprises 14 residues. The only DNA kept is the CDR3, 42 bases in frame from the first base. V is clipped by 0 bases and J by 5 bases, and the sequence between their germline boundaries is 11 bases long.

What the work shows at the level of the full study, not this receptor alone: Greater clonality appeared to be present in CD4-sorted patient repertoires than in healthy CD4+ repertoires, and the difference was retained after the putative leukemic clones were removed. Data were not HLA-matched; higher clonality in CD4+ versus CD8+ T-LGLL could reflect the relatively small sample size. Main leukemic clonotypes were private to each patient, although approximately 26% appeared at low frequency in other patients' non-leukemic repertoires. Enrichment of TRBV06-family usage was observed among the top patient clones (8/27) relative to healthy controls (2/35).

The immunoSEQ assay at survey resolution was applied to genomic DNA for sequencing of TCRbeta rearrangements. For the original study's pipeline: In the TCR sequencing data, the lowest productive clonotype frequency that could be detected was 2.59 x 10-5. Analyses included only productive TCRbeta rearrangements, meaning complete and in-frame sequences. Simpson clonality, calculated in the immunoSEQ Analyzer version 3.0, was used as the measure of sample clonality. Clones were categorized by frequency as very rare, small, medium, large (1-20%) or hyperexpanded (>20%). Generation probabilities were estimated with OLGA 1.2.3, V-gene circos plots were generated with VDJtools, specificities were searched for in VDJdb, and CDR3 motifs were identified with GLIPH. TCRdb obtained this table from immuneACCESS and retained in-frame rearrangements with V and J assigned. These tables miss some clones; where compared with another copy, unresolved V genes account for less than half of the shortfall, and the remainder is unexplained. V and J calls and clone size come straight from that table; D and trimming were deduced from the DNA. Within this sample are approximately 35,000 clones, with around three quarters of them counted one time only. The ten most abundant clones make up approximately 2.4% of the sample.

Recombination linked TRBV15 to TRBJ2-7, with the D gene call left open. Material: CD4+ T cells from blood buffy coats. This sequence was found in a human donor in good health. For the CDR3, the sequence is CATSRDRVVHEQYF. DNA sequence: TGTGCCACCAGCAGAGATCGGGTAGTCCACGAGCAGTACTTC.